This is a list of T cell receptor beta chains from one sample in a study of T cells in Graves' hyperthyroidism and ophthalmopathy. A single record per CDR3 protein comes from TCRdb applying MiXCR to the multiplex PCR reads. Among approximately 610,000 distinct CDR3 sequences listed, roughly 14% were seen once. Sequencing input: blood. The receptors derive from a woman aged 40 to 55 with Graves' ophthalmopathy. Both conserved end residues are part of each CDR3. Each record gives: CDR3 protein, J gene, V gene.

CSVAQNTGELFF	TRBJ2-2	TRBV29-1
CASSLSRDSPHEQYF	TRBJ2-7	TRBV27
CAATGVKRDQYF	TRBJ2-5	TRBV6-5
CASSLPVWDRGENTGELFF	TRBJ2-2	TRBV7-2
CASSPTDRGYGYTF	TRBJ1-2	TRBV18
CASTGQAMSSGNTIYF	TRBJ1-3	TRBV12-3/TRBV12-4
CASSLVLSYEQYF	TRBJ2-7	TRBV12-3/TRBV12-4
CAISGEVLAGYEQYF	TRBJ2-7	TRBV10-3
CASSFRVQPQHF	TRBJ1-5	TRBV28
CASSTDLMNTEAFF	TRBJ1-1	TRBV6-2/TRBV6-3
CASSRKTSWSYEQYF	TRBJ2-7	TRBV6-1
CASSAAYEQYF	TRBJ2-7	TRBV7-2
CASRSSGEAKNIQYF	TRBJ2-4	TRBV6-1
CASSYQSSSGNTIYF	TRBJ1-3	TRBV4-2
CASSVQGDMNTEAFF	TRBJ1-1	TRBV6-1
CASSKGGRPQHF	TRBJ1-5	TRBV6-2/TRBV6-3
CASSQPPKKLAEGTETQYF	TRBJ2-5	TRBV11-1
CASSELRETQYF	TRBJ2-5	TRBV5-1
CASRVGDYASYEQYF	TRBJ2-7	TRBV5-5
CASSLAVSGTGYEQYF	TRBJ2-7	TRBV7-2
CASSAFRGQETQYF	TRBJ2-5	TRBV12-3/TRBV12-4
CASSPPTGTGRYEQYF	TRBJ2-7	TRBV12-3/TRBV12-4
CASSVWTGGSKTQYF	TRBJ2-5	TRBV27
CASSLGPPGAAETQYF	TRBJ2-5	TRBV7-2
CASSLYKRGAVEQYF	TRBJ2-7	TRBV7-2
CAWSPNSQGVNTEAFF	TRBJ1-1	TRBV30
CASGLGPTNTGELFF	TRBJ2-2	TRBV12-5
CASSPHRTGMNTEAFF	TRBJ1-1	TRBV28
CASSERTNTGELFF	TRBJ2-2	TRBV6-1
CASSSRSGRIETQYF	TRBJ2-5	TRBV12-3/TRBV12-4
CASSSADRRNQPQHF	TRBJ1-5	TRBV28
CASSGEDRGGQPQHF	TRBJ1-5	TRBV2
CASSLGWLGTQYF	TRBJ2-5	TRBV7-2
CASSYHDGVVLCFEAFF	TRBJ1-1	TRBV6-9
CSANQQETQYF	TRBJ2-5	TRBV20-1
CAISEGYSYEQYF	TRBJ2-7	TRBV10-3
CASSVVQGLQETQYF	TRBJ2-5	TRBV2
CASSQGPEISMSSGNTIYF	TRBJ1-3	TRBV14
CASSFLRGAGRTEAFF	TRBJ1-1	TRBV28
CASSEGDSSYEQYF	TRBJ2-7	TRBV6-1
CASSALAGPSYEQYF	TRBJ2-7	TRBV9
CASSIKGNQPQHF	TRBJ1-5	TRBV19
CASSYKGRYEQYF	TRBJ2-7	TRBV6-2/TRBV6-3
CASSEADSSPLHF	TRBJ1-6	TRBV6-1
CASSVGGNEQYF	TRBJ2-7	TRBV9
CASSYSGGLETQYF	TRBJ2-5	TRBV6-2/TRBV6-3
CASSQGQAFRDSPLHF	TRBJ1-6	TRBV4-2
CASSSFGGSSTEAFF	TRBJ1-1	TRBV27
CSVGTGGYQPQHF	TRBJ1-5	TRBV29-1
CASSPGALAGQETQYF	TRBJ2-5	TRBV4-1
CASSPDGTYGYTF	TRBJ1-2	TRBV6-1
CASSSSGTNTGELFF	TRBJ2-2	TRBV7-9
CASSRRQGSGNTIYF	TRBJ1-3	TRBV12-3/TRBV12-4
CASSDPGQGSYGYTF	TRBJ1-2	TRBV2